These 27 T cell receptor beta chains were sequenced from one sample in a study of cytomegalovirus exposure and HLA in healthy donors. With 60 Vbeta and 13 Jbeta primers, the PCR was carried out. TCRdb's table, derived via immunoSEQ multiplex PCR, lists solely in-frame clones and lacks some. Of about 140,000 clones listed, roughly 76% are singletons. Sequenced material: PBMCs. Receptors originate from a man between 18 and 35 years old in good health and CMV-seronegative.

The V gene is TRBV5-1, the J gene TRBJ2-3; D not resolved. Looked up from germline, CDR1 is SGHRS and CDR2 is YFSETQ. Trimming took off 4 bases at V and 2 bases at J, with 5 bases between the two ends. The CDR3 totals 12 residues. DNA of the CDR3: TGCGCCAGCAGCCAAAACACAGATACGCAGTATTTT. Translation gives CASSQNTDTQYF.

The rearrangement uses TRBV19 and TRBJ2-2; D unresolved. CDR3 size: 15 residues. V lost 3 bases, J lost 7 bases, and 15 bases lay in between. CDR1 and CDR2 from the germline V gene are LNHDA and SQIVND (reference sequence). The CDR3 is CASSIDGESYGELFF. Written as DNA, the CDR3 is TGTGCCAGTAGTATTGATGGAGAGAGCTACGGGGAGCTGTTTTTT.

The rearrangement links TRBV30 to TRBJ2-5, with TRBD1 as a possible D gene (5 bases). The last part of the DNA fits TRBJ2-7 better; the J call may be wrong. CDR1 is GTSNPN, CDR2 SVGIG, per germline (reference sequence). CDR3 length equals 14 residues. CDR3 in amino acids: CAWSVIQGFSEQYF. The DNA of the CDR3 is TGTGCCTGGAGTGTTATCCAGGGTTTCAGCGAGCAGTACTTC.

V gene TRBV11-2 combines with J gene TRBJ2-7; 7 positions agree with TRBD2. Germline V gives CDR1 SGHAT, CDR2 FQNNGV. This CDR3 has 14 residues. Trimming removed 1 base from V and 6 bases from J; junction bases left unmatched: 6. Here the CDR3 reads CASSLVTSGGEQYF. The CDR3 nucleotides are TGTGCCAGCAGCTTAGTTACATCGGGGGGCGAGCAGTACTTC.

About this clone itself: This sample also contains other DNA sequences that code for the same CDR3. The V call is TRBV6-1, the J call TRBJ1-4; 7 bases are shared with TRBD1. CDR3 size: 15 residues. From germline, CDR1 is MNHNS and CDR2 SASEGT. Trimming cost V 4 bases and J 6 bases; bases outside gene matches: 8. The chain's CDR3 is CASSGPTQGDEKLFF. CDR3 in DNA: TGTGCCAGCAGTGGGCCGACCCAGGGGGATGAAAAACTGTTTTTT.

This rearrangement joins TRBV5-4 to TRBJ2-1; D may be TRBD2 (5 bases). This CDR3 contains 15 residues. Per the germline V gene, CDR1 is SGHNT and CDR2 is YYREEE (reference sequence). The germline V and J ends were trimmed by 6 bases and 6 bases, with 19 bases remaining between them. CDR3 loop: CASTKAEVLSNEQFF. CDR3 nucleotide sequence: TGTGCCAGCACCAAAGCGGAAGTACTAAGCAATGAGCAGTTCTTC. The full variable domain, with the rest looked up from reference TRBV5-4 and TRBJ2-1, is ETGVTQSPTHLIKTRGQQVTLRCSSQSGHNTVSWYQQALGQGPQFIFQYYREEENGRGNFPPRFSGLQFPNYSSELNVNALELDDSALYLCASTKAEVLSNEQFFGPGTRLTVL.

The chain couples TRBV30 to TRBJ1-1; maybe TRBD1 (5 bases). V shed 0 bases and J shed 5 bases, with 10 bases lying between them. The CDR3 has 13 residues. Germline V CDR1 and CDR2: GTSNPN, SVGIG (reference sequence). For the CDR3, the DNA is TGTGCCTGGAGTGTACTGGGGGGAACTGAAGCTTTCTTT. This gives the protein CAWSVLGGTEAFF. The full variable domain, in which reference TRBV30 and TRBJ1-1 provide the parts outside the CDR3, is SQTIHQWPATLVQPVGSPLSLECTVEGTSNPNLYWYRQAAGRGLQLLFYSVGIGQISSEVPQNLSASRPQDRQFILSSKKLLLSDSGFYLCAWSVLGGTEAFFGQGTRLTVV.

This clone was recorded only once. The CDR3 DNA is TGTGCCAGCAGTGGCAGGGTCTCCTACGAGCAGTACTTC. Translation gives CASSGRVSYEQYF. The chain joins TRBV13 to TRBJ2-7, with D possibly matching TRBD1 (5 bases). This CDR3 is built from 13 residues. Between the trimmed V and J ends, which lost 6 bases and 0 bases, there was a span of 9 bases. Germline CDR1 reads PRHDT; CDR2 reads FYEKMQ (reference sequence).

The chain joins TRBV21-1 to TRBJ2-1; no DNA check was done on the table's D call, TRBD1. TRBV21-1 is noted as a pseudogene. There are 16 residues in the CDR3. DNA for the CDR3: TGTGCCAGCAGCAAAGCGGGGACAGGGGCATACAATGAGCAGTTCTTC. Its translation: CASSKAGTGAYNEQFF.

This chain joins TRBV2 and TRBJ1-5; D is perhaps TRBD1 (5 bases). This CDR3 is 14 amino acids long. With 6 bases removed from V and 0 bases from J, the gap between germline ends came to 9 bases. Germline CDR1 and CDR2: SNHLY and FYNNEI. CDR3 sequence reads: CASSRRGSNQPQHF. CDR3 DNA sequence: TGTGCCAGCAGCAGGAGGGGTAGCAATCAGCCCCAGCATTTT.

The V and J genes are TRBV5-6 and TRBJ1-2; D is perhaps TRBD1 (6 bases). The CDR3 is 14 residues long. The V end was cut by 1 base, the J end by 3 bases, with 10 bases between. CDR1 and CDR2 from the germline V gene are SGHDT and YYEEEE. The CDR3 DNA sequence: TGTGCCAGCAGCTTGTGGGGGCGACACTATGGCTACACCTTC. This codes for CASSLWGRHYGYTF.

The CDR3 nucleotides are TGTGCCAGCAGCTTAGAAGGGACTCGGTACAATGAGCAGTTCTTC. This codes for CASSLEGTRYNEQFF. This chain joins TRBV11-2 and TRBJ2-1, with D perhaps TRBD2 (6 bases). Deletions cut 0 bases from V and 4 bases from J, with 10 bases between. CDR3 length: 15 amino acids. Germline CDR1 is SGHAT and CDR2 is FQNNGV. The full variable domain, in which reference TRBV11-2 and TRBJ2-1 provide the parts outside the CDR3, is EAGVAQSPRYKIIEKRQSVAFWCNPISGHATLYWYQQILGQGPKLLIQFQNNGVVDDSQLPKDRFSAERLKGVDSTLKIQPAKLEDSAVYLCASSLEGTRYNEQFFGPGTRLTVL.

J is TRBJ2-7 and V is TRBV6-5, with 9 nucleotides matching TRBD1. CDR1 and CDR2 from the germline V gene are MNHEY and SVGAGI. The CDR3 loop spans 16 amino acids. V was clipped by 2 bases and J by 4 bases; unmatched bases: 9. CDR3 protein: CASSYDGTGRIYEQYF. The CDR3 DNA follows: TGTGCCAGCAGTTACGACGGGACAGGGAGAATTTACGAGCAGTACTTC.

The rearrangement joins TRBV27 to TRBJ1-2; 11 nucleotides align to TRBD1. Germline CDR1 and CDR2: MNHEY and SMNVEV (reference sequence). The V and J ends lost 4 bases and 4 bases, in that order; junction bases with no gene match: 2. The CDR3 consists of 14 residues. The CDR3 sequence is CASSWTGGVYGYTF. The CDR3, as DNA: TGTGCCAGCAGTTGGACAGGGGGCGTCTATGGCTACACCTTC.

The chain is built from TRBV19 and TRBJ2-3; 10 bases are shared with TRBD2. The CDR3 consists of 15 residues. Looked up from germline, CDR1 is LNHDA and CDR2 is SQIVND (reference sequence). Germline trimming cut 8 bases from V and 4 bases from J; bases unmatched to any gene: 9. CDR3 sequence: CASSTLAGPPDTQYF. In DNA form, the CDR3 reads TGTGCCAGTTCCACACTAGCGGGACCCCCAGATACGCAGTATTTT.

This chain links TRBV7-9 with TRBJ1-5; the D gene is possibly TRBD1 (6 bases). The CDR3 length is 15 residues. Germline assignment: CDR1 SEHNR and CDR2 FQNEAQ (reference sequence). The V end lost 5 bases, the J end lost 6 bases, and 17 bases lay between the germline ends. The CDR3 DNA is TGTGCCAGCAGCCCCGACGGGGGGCTGGGTCAGCCCCAGCATTTT. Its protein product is CASSPDGGLGQPQHF. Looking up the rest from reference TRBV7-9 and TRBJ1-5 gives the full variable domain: DTGVSQNPRHKITKRGQNVTFRCDPISEHNRLYWYRQTLGQGPEFLTYFQNEAQLEKSRLLSDRFSAERPKGSFSTLEIQRTEQGDSAMYLCASSPDGGLGQPQHFGDGTRLSIL.

Here the CDR3 DNA reads TGTGCCAGTTTGGGACAGGGTATGCAAAAACTGTTTTTT. Protein: CASLGQGMQKLFF. The chain links TRBV19 to TRBJ1-4; the match to TRBD1 covers 9 bases. V gave up 8 bases and J gave up 9 bases; unmatched junction bases: 7. The CDR3 has 13 amino acids. Germline CDR1 reads LNHDA; CDR2 reads SQIVND (reference sequence).

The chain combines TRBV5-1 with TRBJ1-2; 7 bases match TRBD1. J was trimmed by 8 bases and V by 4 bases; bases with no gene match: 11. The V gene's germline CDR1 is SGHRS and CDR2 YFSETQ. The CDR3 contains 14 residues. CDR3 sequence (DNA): TGCGCCAGCAGCCTCGGGACAGTCGTGGGGGGCTACACCTTC. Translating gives CASSLGTVVGGYTF.

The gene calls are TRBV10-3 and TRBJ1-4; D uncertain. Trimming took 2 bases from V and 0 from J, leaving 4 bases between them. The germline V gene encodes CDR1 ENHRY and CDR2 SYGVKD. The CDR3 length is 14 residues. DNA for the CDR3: TGTGCCATCAGTGAGCCTGCAACTAATGAAAAACTGTTTTTT. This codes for CAISEPATNEKLFF.

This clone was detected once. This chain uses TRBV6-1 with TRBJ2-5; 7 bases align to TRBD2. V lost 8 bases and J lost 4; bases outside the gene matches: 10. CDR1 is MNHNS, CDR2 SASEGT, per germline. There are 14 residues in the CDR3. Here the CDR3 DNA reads TGTGCCAGCGGCGATCGGGCGGGGGTAGAGACCCAGTACTTC. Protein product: CASGDRAGVETQYF.

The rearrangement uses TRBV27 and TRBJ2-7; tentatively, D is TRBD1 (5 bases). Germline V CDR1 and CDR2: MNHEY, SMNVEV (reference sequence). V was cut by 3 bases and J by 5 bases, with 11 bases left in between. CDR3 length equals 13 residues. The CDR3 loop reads CASSLAGLHEQYF. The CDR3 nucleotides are TGTGCCAGCAGTTTGGCAGGGTTACACGAGCAGTACTTC.

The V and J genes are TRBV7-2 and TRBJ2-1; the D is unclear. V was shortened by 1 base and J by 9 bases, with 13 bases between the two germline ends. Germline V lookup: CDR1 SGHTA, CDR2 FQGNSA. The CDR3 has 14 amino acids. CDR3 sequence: CASSLGAGTVEQFF. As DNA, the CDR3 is TGTGCCAGCAGCTTAGGAGCTGGCACAGTTGAGCAGTTCTTC.

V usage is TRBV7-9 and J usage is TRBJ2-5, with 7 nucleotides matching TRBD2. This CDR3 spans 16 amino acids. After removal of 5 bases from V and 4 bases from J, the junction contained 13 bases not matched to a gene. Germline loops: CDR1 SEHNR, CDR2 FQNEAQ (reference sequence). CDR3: CASSPPHRGVVETQYF. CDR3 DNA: TGTGCCAGCAGCCCCCCCCACCGGGGGGTGGTAGAGACCCAGTACTTC.

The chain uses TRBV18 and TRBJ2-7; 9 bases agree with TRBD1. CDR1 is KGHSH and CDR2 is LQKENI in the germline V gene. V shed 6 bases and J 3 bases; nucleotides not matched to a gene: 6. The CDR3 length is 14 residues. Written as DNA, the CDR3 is TGTGCCAGCTCCGTGGGACAGGGTCTCTACGAGCAGTACTTC. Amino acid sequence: CASSVGQGLYEQYF.

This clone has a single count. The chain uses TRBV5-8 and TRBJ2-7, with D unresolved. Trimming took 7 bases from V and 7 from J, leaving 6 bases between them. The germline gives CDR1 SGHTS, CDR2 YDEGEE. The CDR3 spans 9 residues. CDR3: CASFMEQYF. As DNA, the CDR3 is TGTGCCAGCTTCATGGAGCAGTACTTC. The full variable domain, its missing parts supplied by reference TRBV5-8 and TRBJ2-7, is EAGVTQSPTHLIKTRGQQATLRCSPISGHTSVYWYQQALGLGLQFLLWYDEGEERNRGNFPPRFSGRQFPNYSSELNVNALELEDSALYLCASFMEQYFGPGTRLTVT.

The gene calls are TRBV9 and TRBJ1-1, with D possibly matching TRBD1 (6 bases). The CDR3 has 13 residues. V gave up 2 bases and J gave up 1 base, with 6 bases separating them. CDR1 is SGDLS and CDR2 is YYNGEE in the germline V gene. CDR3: CASSVTGNTEAFF. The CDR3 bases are TGTGCCAGCAGCGTGACAGGGAACACTGAAGCTTTCTTT.

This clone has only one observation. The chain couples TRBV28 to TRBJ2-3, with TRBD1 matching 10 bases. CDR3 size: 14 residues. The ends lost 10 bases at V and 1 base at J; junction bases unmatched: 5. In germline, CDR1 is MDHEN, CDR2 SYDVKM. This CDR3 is CATTGTGGTDTQYF. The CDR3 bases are TGTGCCACCACCGGGACAGGGGGCACAGATACGCAGTATTTT.